This is a list of T cell receptor beta chains from one sample in a study of regulatory T cells in long-lasting Graves disease. TCRdb independently ran MiXCR on the multiplex PCR reads; one entry per CDR3 protein. The data contain 420,000 or so distinct CDR3 sequences, 20% to 30% of them seen just once; the ten biggest clones take up about a quarter. The sample was peripheral blood mononuclear cells (PBMCs), taken when the disease was refractory, from a patient treated with antithyroid drugs. The receptor source for this set is a female donor with Graves disease. Each CDR3 is given with its conserved first and last residue. D genes are given only for firm matches. Clone size is shown for a subset of rows, as once, few, many or a class of expanded clone.

clone_size j_call d_call cdr3_length v_call cdr3_aa cdr3_nt
many TRBJ2-6 - 15 TRBV6-1 CASTPETSGANVLTF TGTGCCAGCACCCCAGAGACCTCTGGGGCCAACGTCCTGACTTTC
- TRBJ2-2 TRBD2 14 TRBV20-1 CSARRAGWVGELFF TGCAGTGCTAGAAGAGCGGGATGGGTCGGGGAGCTGTTTTTT
few TRBJ1-1 - 11 TRBV15 CATSDNTEAFF TGTGCCACCAGCGATAACACTGAAGCTTTCTTT
- TRBJ2-5 - 12 TRBV10-3 CAIGGSQETQYF TGTGCCATCGGGGGCAGCCAAGAGACCCAGTACTTC
once TRBJ1-5 TRBD1 17 TRBV20-1 CSARTPGQGFSNQPQHF TGCAGTGCTCGTACACCGGGACAGGGGTTTAGCAATCAGCCCCAGCATTTT
many TRBJ2-7 TRBD2 13 TRBV2 CASSPGLALEQYF TGTGCCAGCAGTCCGGGACTAGCCCTCGAGCAGTACTTC
once TRBJ2-4 - 15 TRBV2 CASSAAPSAKNIQYF TGTGCCAGCAGTGCGGCCCCTTCAGCCAAAAACATTCAGTACTTC
- TRBJ1-1 - 13 TRBV18 CASSPPWEGEAFF TGTGCCAGCTCACCCCCATGGGAGGGTGAAGCTTTCTTT
many TRBJ1-1 - 13 TRBV11-1 CASSLYSRAEAFF TGTGCCAGCAGCTTATATTCGAGGGCTGAAGCTTTCTTT
- TRBJ1-5 - 13 TRBV20-1 CSALGASNQPQHF TGCAGTGCTCTGGGCGCGAGCAATCAGCCCCAGCATTTT
few TRBJ2-7 - 14 TRBV25-1 CATNQGRTSYERYF TGTGCCACCAACCAGGGACGCACCTCCTACGAGCGGTACTTC
- TRBJ2-5 - 15 TRBV6-1 CASRPGAPERETQYF TGTGCCAGCAGACCCGGGGCACCCGAGAGAGAGACCCAGTACTTC
- TRBJ1-1 TRBD1 14 TRBV10-3 CAISDLRGRTEAFF TGTGCCATCAGTGACTTAAGGGGGCGAACTGAAGCTTTCTTT
- TRBJ2-7 TRBD1 14 TRBV7-8 CASSLGGTGNEQYF TGTGCCAGCAGCTTGGGGGGGACAGGGAACGAGCAGTACTTC
many TRBJ2-5 - 14 TRBV20-1 CSTRPHVGEETQYF TGCAGTACGCGACCGCATGTGGGCGAAGAGACCCAGTACTTC
few TRBJ1-3 - 12 TRBV10-3 CAISDSGNTIYF TGTGCCATCAGTGACAGCGGGAACACCATATATTTT
few TRBJ2-7 - 15 TRBV9 CASSVSPWQGGEQYF TGTGCCAGCAGCGTATCGCCCTGGCAGGGCGGAGAGCAGTACTTC
many TRBJ1-6 - 13 TRBV11-3 CASSSVLGSPLHF TGTGCCAGCAGCAGCGTCTTGGGATCACCCCTCCACTTT
many TRBJ1-4 TRBD1 13 TRBV2 CATKGQVDEKLFF TGTGCCACCAAAGGACAGGTGGATGAAAAACTGTTTTTT
many TRBJ2-7 - 14 TRBV28 CASSFEGGTYEQYF TGTGCCAGCAGTTTCGAGGGCGGCACTTACGAGCAGTACTTC
- TRBJ2-7 - 16 TRBV6-5 CASSYNWLTRGYEQYF TGTGCCAGCAGTTACAATTGGTTGACCCGAGGCTACGAGCAGTACTTC
- TRBJ2-7 - 13 TRBV11-3 CASSLDLGYEQYF TGTGCCAGCAGCTTGGATCTGGGCTACGAGCAGTACTTC